Listed below are T cell receptor beta chains from one sample, sequenced in a study of shared clonotypes between healthy human individuals. Data came from immunoSEQ multiplex PCR; TCRdb stores just in-frame clones and leaves some out. The table has around 2,000,000 clones, about 95% seen once. What was sequenced was naive CD8+ T cells sorted from blood. These receptors all stem from a man between 18 and 35 years old in good health. Both conserved end residues are part of each CDR3. Each record gives: V gene, clone size, D gene, J gene, CDR3 length, CDR3 protein, CDR3 DNA. A D gene is named only where the DNA matches it firmly. The size entry is marked missing in some rows and otherwise reads once, few, many or a size class.

>TRBV4-1|-|-|TRBJ2-7|13
CASSQGAFYEQYF
TGCGCCAGCAGCCAAGGCGCATTCTACGAGCAGTACTTC
>TRBV6-6|-|-|TRBJ1-3|13
CASSYSSGNTIYF
TGTGCCAGCAGTTACAGCTCTGGAAACACCATATATTTT
>TRBV7-6|-|-|TRBJ2-3|14
CASSLGGGGDTQYF
TGTGCCAGCAGCTTAGGTGGGGGTGGAGATACGCAGTATTTT
>TRBV9|-|-|TRBJ2-5|16
CASSAETWPAQETQYF
TGTGCCAGCAGCGCCGAGACGTGGCCGGCGCAAGAGACCCAGTACTTC
>TRBV2|-|-|TRBJ2-4|15
CASSELGLAKNIQYF
TGTGCCAGCAGTGAACTGGGGCTAGCCAAAAACATTCAGTACTTC
>TRBV6-5|-|-|TRBJ2-7|15
CASSPTGLIHYEQYF
TGTGCCAGCAGCCCTACCGGCCTCATCCATTACGAGCAGTACTTC
>TRBV10-3|-|-|TRBJ2-7|13
CAISDRGWYEQYF
TGTGCCATCAGTGACAGGGGCTGGTACGAGCAGTACTTC
>TRBV13|-|-|TRBJ2-1|12
CASSPQHNEQFF
TGTGCCAGCAGCCCACAGCACAATGAGCAGTTCTTC
>TRBV10-3|-|TRBD1|TRBJ2-4|12
CASRDSQNIQYF
TGTGCCTCACGGGACAGCCAAAACATTCAGTACTTC
>TRBV4-3|-|TRBD2|TRBJ2-1|18
CASSQEWVAGSSYNEQFF
TGCGCCAGCAGCCAAGAATGGGTAGCGGGGAGCTCCTACAATGAGCAGTTCTTC
>TRBV29-1|-|TRBD1|TRBJ2-7|13
CSVYGQGSYEQYF
TGCAGCGTTTACGGACAGGGCTCCTACGAGCAGTACTTC
>TRBV5-1|-|-|TRBJ2-7|15
CASSADILYSYEQYF
TGCGCCAGCAGCGCGGACATCCTCTACTCCTACGAGCAGTACTTC
>TRBV9|-|-|TRBJ2-1|13
CASSAPFYNEQFF
TGTGCCAGCAGCGCCCCCTTTTACAATGAGCAGTTCTTC
>TRBV7-2|-|TRBD1|TRBJ2-7|15
CASSLETGRIYEQYF
TGTGCCAGCAGCTTAGAGACAGGGCGGATTTACGAGCAGTACTTC
>TRBV10-1|-|-|TRBJ2-3|16
CASSSDVVTSTDTQYF
TGCGCCAGCAGTTCGGACGTAGTAACTAGCACAGATACGCAGTATTTT
>TRBV27|few|-|TRBJ1-5|14
CASRPGGAALAQHF
TGTGCCAGCAGACCTGGGGGAGCGGCTTTGGCCCAGCATTTT
>TRBV19|-|-|TRBJ1-6|14
CASSPGTVHSPLHF
TGTGCCAGTAGTCCCGGGACCGTTCATTCACCCCTCCACTTT
>TRBV5-4|-|TRBD2|TRBJ2-7|13
CASSFGGAYEQYF
TGTGCCAGCAGCTTCGGGGGGGCCTACGAGCAGTACTTC
>TRBV5-1|once|TRBD1|TRBJ1-3|15
CASSLKTGEGNTIYF
TGCGCCAGCAGCTTGAAGACAGGGGAAGGAAACACCATATATTTT
>TRBV4-3|-|-|TRBJ1-1|14
CASSQDLATPEAFF
TGCGCCAGCAGCCAAGACTTGGCGACCCCTGAAGCTTTCTTT
>TRBV6-5|-|TRBD2|TRBJ2-3|15
CASRQGTSGYNTQYF
TGTGCCAGCAGGCAAGGGACTAGCGGTTATAATACGCAGTATTTT
>TRBV7-2|-|TRBD2|TRBJ2-7|16
CASSLEIITGGSEQYF
TGTGCCAGCAGCTTAGAAATCATAACGGGAGGGAGCGAGCAGTACTTC
>TRBV7-9|-|TRBD1|TRBJ2-7|15
CASSGQGVSAYEQYF
TGTGCCAGCAGCGGACAGGGGGTTTCTGCCTACGAGCAGTACTTC
>TRBV27|-|-|TRBJ1-5|14
CASRFTGFNQPQHF
TGTGCCAGCAGATTCACAGGGTTCAATCAGCCCCAGCATTTT
>TRBV27|-|TRBD2|TRBJ2-7|15
CASSLGAGGHYEQYF
TGTGCCAGCAGTTTGGGAGCGGGGGGGCACTACGAGCAGTACTTC
>TRBV27|-|TRBD1|TRBJ2-2|17
CASSLMPGTVNTGELFF
TGTGCCAGCAGTCTAATGCCCGGGACAGTAAACACCGGGGAGCTGTTTTTT
>TRBV27|-|TRBD1|TRBJ2-1|15
CASSLGTVNYNEQFF
TGTGCCAGCAGTTTGGGGACAGTGAATTACAATGAGCAGTTCTTC
>TRBV6-5|-|-|TRBJ2-7|13
CATMGTGNYEQYF
TGTGCCACGATGGGAACAGGGAACTACGAGCAGTACTTC
>TRBV30|-|-|TRBJ2-2|13
CAWSSQGPGELFF
TGTGCCTGGAGTTCTCAGGGGCCCGGGGAGCTGTTTTTT
>TRBV5-1|-|-|TRBJ1-3|13
CASSLGPGNTIYF
TGCGCCAGCAGCTTGGGCCCTGGAAACACCATATATTTT
>TRBV28|-|-|TRBJ1-1|14
CASSSRRLNTEAFF
TGTGCCAGCAGTTCAAGGAGACTCAACACTGAAGCTTTCTTT
>TRBV28|once|TRBD1|TRBJ2-7|15
CASSLTLQGGYEQYF
TGTGCCAGCAGTTTAACTTTACAGGGGGGTTACGAGCAGTACTTC
>TRBV2|once|TRBD2|TRBJ2-7|19
CASSVIATGLAGGPLEQYF
TGTGCCAGCAGTGTAATCGCTACGGGACTAGCGGGAGGTCCCCTCGAGCAGTACTTC
>TRBV5-6|-|TRBD2|TRBJ2-3|14
CASSPTSGRHTQYF
TGTGCCAGCAGCCCGACTAGCGGGAGGCATACGCAGTATTTT
>TRBV2|-|-|TRBJ2-5|12
CASSGRQETQYF
TGTGCCAGCAGTGGCAGACAAGAGACCCAGTACTTC
>TRBV7-9|once|-|TRBJ2-7|14
CASSYRGALNEQYF
TGTGCCAGCAGCTACCGGGGGGCGCTGAACGAGCAGTACTTC
>TRBV9|-|-|TRBJ2-2|14
CASSVAANTGELFF
TGTGCCAGCAGCGTAGCAGCCAACACCGGGGAGCTGTTTTTT
>TRBV6-1|-|TRBD2|TRBJ2-1|15
CASSEFREAYNEQFF
TGTGCCAGCAGTGAATTCCGGGAGGCCTACAATGAGCAGTTCTTC
>TRBV7-9|-|-|TRBJ2-2|16
CASSLGAGLDTGELFF
TGTGCCAGCAGCTTAGGGGCGGGACTTGACACCGGGGAGCTGTTTTTT
>TRBV21-1|-|-|TRBJ2-7|19
CASSKPRRGYWGESYEQYF
TGTGCCAGCAGCAAACCCAGGAGGGGGTATTGGGGAGAGTCCTACGAGCAGTACTTC
>TRBV30|-|TRBD1|TRBJ2-2|16
CAWSGPGQEATGELFF
TGTGCCTGGAGTGGCCCAGGACAGGAAGCCACCGGGGAGCTGTTTTTT
>TRBV4-1|-|-|TRBJ2-1|12
CASSHHDDEQFF
TGCGCCAGCAGCCATCACGACGATGAGCAGTTCTTC
>TRBV18|-|-|TRBJ2-6|15
CASSPPRSGANVLTF
TGTGCCAGCTCACCCCCACGCTCTGGGGCCAACGTCCTGACTTTC
>TRBV11-2|-|TRBD2|TRBJ2-1|18
CASSPIGTSGSGLDEQFF
TGTGCCAGCAGCCCAATAGGGACTAGCGGGAGTGGTTTAGATGAGCAGTTCTTC
>TRBV4-1|-|-|TRBJ2-3|15
CASSQGDGITDTQYF
TGCGCCAGCAGCCAAGGGGACGGGATCACAGATACGCAGTATTTT
>TRBV5-3|-|TRBD1|TRBJ2-7|15
CARADRDGINYEQYF
TGTGCCAGAGCTGACAGGGACGGAATTAACTACGAGCAGTACTTC
>TRBV4-3|-|TRBD1|TRBJ2-7|14
CASSWGQGNGEQYF
TGCGCCAGCAGTTGGGGACAGGGAAACGGCGAGCAGTACTTC
>TRBV5-1|once|TRBD2|TRBJ2-1|15
CASSLWAGAYNEQFF
TGCGCCAGCAGCTTGTGGGCGGGAGCCTACAATGAGCAGTTCTTC
>TRBV7-8|-|-|TRBJ1-5|12
CASLGHQGPQHF
TGTGCCAGCCTAGGCCATCAGGGGCCCCAGCATTTT
>TRBV27|-|TRBD2|TRBJ2-3|12
CASSLGLAGLYF
TGTGCCAGCAGTTTGGGGCTAGCGGGGCTGTATTTT